This is a list of T cell receptor beta chains from one sample in a study of shared clonotypes between healthy human individuals. The repertoire was sequenced with immunoSEQ multiplex PCR; TCRdb's copy has only in-frame clones and lacks some. The data show about 1.1 million clones, 75% to 80% seen once. Input material: memory CD4+ T cells from PBMCs. All receptors derive from a young man in good health. Some clones in this sample may be carry-over from other donors' samples. Each CDR3 is given with its conserved first and last residue. A D gene is named only where the DNA matches it firmly. Size values are once, few and many counts, or a class for expanded clones, and some rows have none.

V,size,J,D,DNA,CDR3
TRBV11-3,NA,TRBJ2-7,TRBD2,TGTGCCAGCAGCCGGACTAGCGGCTACGAGCAGTACTTC,CASSRTSGYEQYF
TRBV5-1,few,TRBJ2-2,TRBD2,TGCGCCAGCAGCCTAGCGGGAGGTGTTTGGACCGGGGAGCTGTTTTTT,CASSLAGGVWTGELFF
TRBV28,NA,TRBJ2-5,NA,TGTGCCAGCAGTTTAAAGGGGTCGTGGGAGACCCAGTACTTC,CASSLKGSWETQYF
TRBV7-2,NA,TRBJ2-3,TRBD1,TGTGCCAGCAGCTTGAACAGGGGAAACACAGATACGCAGTATTTT,CASSLNRGNTDTQYF
TRBV7-3,NA,TRBJ2-1,TRBD1,TGTGCCAGCAGCTTAGGCGCGACAGGGGGCGCCTACAATGAGCAGTTCTTC,CASSLGATGGAYNEQFF
TRBV14,NA,TRBJ2-2,NA,TGTGCCAGCAGCCAAGACTGGGCCGTCGAGACCGGGGAGCTGTTTTTT,CASSQDWAVETGELFF
TRBV5-8,NA,TRBJ2-2,NA,TGTGCCAGCAGCTTTGGCCGGAGGGGGGAGCTGTTTTTT,CASSFGRRGELFF
TRBV5-1,NA,TRBJ2-1,NA,TGCGCCAGCAGCTTGTCCGCAGGAACCCAGTTCTTC,CASSLSAGTQFF
TRBV6-4,NA,TRBJ1-2,NA,TGTGCCAGCAGTCCGATGGCCGGATATGGCTACACCTTC,CASSPMAGYGYTF
TRBV7-9,NA,TRBJ1-1,NA,TGTGCCAGCAGCTTCGGGGCGAACACTGAAGCTTTCTTT,CASSFGANTEAFF
TRBV28,NA,TRBJ1-5,NA,TGTGCCAGCAGCCCCATGCCGGGGGACGGCAATCAGCCCCAGCATTTT,CASSPMPGDGNQPQHF
TRBV7-9,NA,TRBJ2-7,NA,TGTGCCAGCAGCCCCCGTTCGGATTTCTACGAGCAGTACTTC,CASSPRSDFYEQYF
TRBV7-9,NA,TRBJ2-1,NA,TGTGCCAGCAGCTTAGTCGGCTCCCACAATGAGCAGTTCTTC,CASSLVGSHNEQFF
TRBV7-8,NA,TRBJ2-3,NA,TGTGCCAGCAGCTTAGGTGTGACCACAGATACGCAGTATTTT,CASSLGVTTDTQYF
TRBV18,NA,TRBJ1-1,NA,TGTGCCAGCTCACCAACCCGGGGGCAGGCGAACACTGAAGCTTTCTTT,CASSPTRGQANTEAFF
TRBV2,NA,TRBJ1-3,NA,TGTGCCAGCAGTCCCCTGACCCGGGGAAACACCATATATTTT,CASSPLTRGNTIYF
TRBV6-6,NA,TRBJ2-6,NA,TGTGCCAGCAGTTACTCGAGTGGGGCCAACGTCCTGACTTTC,CASSYSSGANVLTF
TRBV27,NA,TRBJ1-1,TRBD1,TGTGCCAGCAGTCTACGGACAGGGGCTGAAGCTTTCTTT,CASSLRTGAEAFF
TRBV28,NA,TRBJ1-2,NA,TGTGCCAGCAGTTTAGGTGGGCATTCAGCGGCATACACCTTC,CASSLGGHSAAYTF
TRBV6-1,NA,TRBJ2-7,NA,TGTGCCAGCAACTCCCACCGGGGCTACGAGCAGTACTTC,CASNSHRGYEQYF
TRBV7-6,once,TRBJ2-7,NA,TGTGCCAGCAGCTTTTCAGTTAGCTCCTACGAGCAGTACTTC,CASSFSVSSYEQYF
TRBV2,NA,TRBJ2-7,NA,TGTGCCAGCAGTTCGATCTACGAGCAGTACTTC,CASSSIYEQYF
TRBV7-3,NA,TRBJ2-1,TRBD2,TGTGCCAGCGGACTAGCGGCTAACAATGAGCAGTTCTTC,CASGLAANNEQFF
TRBV4-2,NA,TRBJ1-2,NA,TGTGCCAGCAGCCCATTTGTTAGCGGATCCTATGGCTACACCTTC,CASSPFVSGSYGYTF
TRBV13,NA,TRBJ2-7,NA,TGTGCCAGCAGTTTAAGGCGGGGATCCTCCTACGAGCAGTACTTC,CASSLRRGSSYEQYF
TRBV15,NA,TRBJ1-3,NA,TGTGCCACCAGCAGAGATGGGCAGGAAAGGAACACCATATATTTT,CATSRDGQERNTIYF
TRBV2,NA,TRBJ1-5,NA,TGTGCCAGCAGCCCACCGAGGGGGGAGCCCCAGCATTTT,CASSPPRGEPQHF
TRBV5-6,NA,TRBJ2-3,TRBD2,TGTGCCAGCAGCATGACTAGCGCCTACACAGATACGCAGTATTTT,CASSMTSAYTDTQYF
TRBV18,few,TRBJ1-4,NA,TGTGCCAGCTCACCAATAGTATCGGAAAAACTGTTTTTT,CASSPIVSEKLFF
TRBV6-5,NA,TRBJ1-1,NA,TGTGCCAGCAGCTCCGGACCAGGCTGGACTGAAGCTTTCTTT,CASSSGPGWTEAFF
TRBV5-1,NA,TRBJ2-3,TRBD2,TGCGCCAGCAGCTTGAGCCCTAGCGGGGACTTAAGCACAGATACGCAGTATTTT,CASSLSPSGDLSTDTQYF
TRBV12-5,NA,TRBJ1-2,NA,TGTGCTAGTGGTTTATCTATGCGGGGCCCGGGAGGGGGTTATGGCTACACCTTC,CASGLSMRGPGGGYGYTF
TRBV5-1,NA,TRBJ2-3,TRBD2,TGCGCCAGCAGCTTGTTTTCGGGGGGAGATACGCAGTATTTT,CASSLFSGGDTQYF
TRBV7-8,NA,TRBJ1-2,NA,TGTGCCAGCAGCTTAGAGGTCGCCTCACACTATGGCTACACCTTC,CASSLEVASHYGYTF
TRBV5-1,NA,TRBJ2-1,NA,TGCGCCAGCAGCTTGGCGGGTGTAGAAGCCCTAGGGGAGCAGTTCTTC,CASSLAGVEALGEQFF
TRBV7-8,NA,TRBJ2-1,TRBD1,TGTGCCAGCAGACAGGGGACGTTCATACCGTTCTTC,CASRQGTFIPFF
TRBV2,NA,TRBJ2-7,TRBD1,TGTGCCAGCAGGGGACAGGGCGGTGTGGAGCAGTACTTC,CASRGQGGVEQYF
TRBV2,few,TRBJ2-6,NA,TGTGCCAGCAGCGACACCTCTGGGGCCAACGTCCTGACTTTC,CASSDTSGANVLTF
TRBV5-1,NA,TRBJ2-3,NA,TGCGCCAGCAGCTTGATGTGGGCAGGGCCCACAGATACGCAGTATTTT,CASSLMWAGPTDTQYF
TRBV6-1,NA,TRBJ2-7,TRBD2,TGTGCCAGCAGTCGACTAGCGGGGGAGTTCTACGAGCAGTACTTC,CASSRLAGEFYEQYF
TRBV18,NA,TRBJ1-2,TRBD1,TGTGCCAGCTCCCCGACAGGGGGCGTCGTCCTAGCTAACTATGGCTACACCTTC,CASSPTGGVVLANYGYTF
TRBV4-1,NA,TRBJ2-1,NA,TGCGCCAGCAGCCATCCCCGGGAAGGCTACAATGAGCAGTTCTTC,CASSHPREGYNEQFF
TRBV7-2,NA,TRBJ1-1,NA,TGTGCCAGCAGCTTATACGGCTCCAACACTGAAGCTTTCTTT,CASSLYGSNTEAFF
TRBV30,NA,TRBJ1-1,NA,TGTGCCTGGAGGAGGGGTGGGGGTGAAGCTTTCTTT,CAWRRGGGEAFF
TRBV10-2,NA,TRBJ2-2,TRBD2,TGCGCCAGCAGACTAGCGGGGGGAAACACCGGGGAGCTGTTTTTT,CASRLAGGNTGELFF
TRBV11-2,NA,TRBJ2-2,NA,TGTGCCAGCAGCTTAGATGGGCGGACGGGCGGGGAGCTGTTTTTT,CASSLDGRTGGELFF
TRBV27,NA,TRBJ2-6,TRBD2,TGTGCCAGCAGTTTATCCCGGGGGGCTGGGGCCAACGTCCTGACTTTC,CASSLSRGAGANVLTF
TRBV5-1,NA,TRBJ2-5,TRBD2,TGCGCCAGCAGACCACCGGGACTAGCGGGAGAGACCCAGTACTTC,CASRPPGLAGETQYF
TRBV18,few,TRBJ1-4,NA,TGTGCCAGCTCACCACCCTCCCAGGGCGGTGAAAAACTGTTTTTT,CASSPPSQGGEKLFF
TRBV4-3,NA,TRBJ2-7,TRBD1,TGCGCCAGCAGCCAAGGCCTGGACAGGGGAGCCTACGAGCAGTACTTC,CASSQGLDRGAYEQYF
TRBV6-6,NA,TRBJ1-5,NA,TGTGCCGTGCGGCGCTATAGCAATCAGCCCCAGCATTTT,CAVRRYSNQPQHF
TRBV19,NA,TRBJ1-1,NA,TGTGCCAGTAGTCCCCGCCAGGGGTTATGGAACACTGAAGCTTTCTTT,CASSPRQGLWNTEAFF
TRBV5-1,once,TRBJ2-3,TRBD2,TGCGCCAGCAGCTCCCTAGCGGGAGGGAGCACAGATACGCAGTATTTT,CASSSLAGGSTDTQYF
TRBV11-2,once,TRBJ2-1,NA,TGTGCCAGCAGCTTAGATGGGACATACAATGAGCAGTTCTTC,CASSLDGTYNEQFF
TRBV5-4,NA,TRBJ2-5,NA,TGTGCCAGCAGCCTGGATACCAGGGAGACCCAGTACTTC,CASSLDTRETQYF
TRBV19,NA,TRBJ1-5,NA,TGTGCCAGCACCCACAGGATTTTCGATCAGCCCCAGCATTTT,CASTHRIFDQPQHF
TRBV19,once,TRBJ1-5,NA,TGTGCCAGTAGTATAGTCCCCCAGCCCCAGCATTTT,CASSIVPQPQHF